This T cell receptor beta chain is from a study of Graves' ophthalmopathy and Graves' hyperthyroidism. If no ophthalmopathy appeared within 18 months of follow-up, hyperthyroidism was termed stable. Patients in the hyperthyroidism group, adults aged 18 to 65, were newly diagnosed, under 2 months' duration. CDR1 and CDR2 from the germline V gene are MGHDK and SYGVNS. This CDR3 contains 13 residues. With 3 bases removed from V and 10 bases from J, the gap between germline ends came to 15 bases. Amplification from RNA transcripts yielded the TCR beta CDR3 regions. The first-round RT-PCR employed HTBI primers together with the Qiagen OneStep RT-PCR kit. A multiplex PCR was then performed as the second round. TCRdb reprocessed the multiplex PCR reads with MiXCR, giving one entry per CDR3 protein. The table lists about 380,000 distinct CDR3 sequences, 15% to 19% of them singletons. General study findings and limits: The blood repertoire also included most expanded thyroid clonotypes above 0.001 frequency.

This clonotype has ten or more counts. Antigen specificity is unknown. The TCR was taken from a young woman with stable Graves' hyperthyroidism. The chain carries TRBV25-1 and TRBJ1-1, with D unresolved. Sample: peripheral blood. CDR3 residues: CASSDPPLGIAFF. The CDR3 nucleotides read TGTGCCAGCAGTGACCCTCCTCTCGGAATAGCTTTCTTT.